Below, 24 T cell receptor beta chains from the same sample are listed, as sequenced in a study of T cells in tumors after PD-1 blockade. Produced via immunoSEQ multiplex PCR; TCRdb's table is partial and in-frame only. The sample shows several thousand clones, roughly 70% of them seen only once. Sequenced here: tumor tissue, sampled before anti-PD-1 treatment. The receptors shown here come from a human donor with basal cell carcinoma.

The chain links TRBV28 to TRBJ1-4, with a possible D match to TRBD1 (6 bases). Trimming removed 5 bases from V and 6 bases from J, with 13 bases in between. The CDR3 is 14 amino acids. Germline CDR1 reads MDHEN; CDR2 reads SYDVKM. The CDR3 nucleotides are TGTGCCAGCAGTCCATCGGGGGCGGATGAAAAACTGTTTTTT. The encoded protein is CASSPSGADEKLFF.

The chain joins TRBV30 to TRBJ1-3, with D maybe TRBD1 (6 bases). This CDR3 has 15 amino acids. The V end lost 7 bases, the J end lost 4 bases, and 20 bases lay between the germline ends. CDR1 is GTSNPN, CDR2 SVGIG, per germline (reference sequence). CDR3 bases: TGTGCCTCCGTAAAGGTGGGGGCGCGGGGAAACACCATATATTTT. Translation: CASVKVGARGNTIYF.

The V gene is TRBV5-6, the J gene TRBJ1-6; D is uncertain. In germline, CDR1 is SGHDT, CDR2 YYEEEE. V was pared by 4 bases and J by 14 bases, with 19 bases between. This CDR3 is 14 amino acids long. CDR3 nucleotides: TGTGCCAGCAGCGAGGGAGTTATCGCCGGTACCCTCCACTTT. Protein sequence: CASSEGVIAGTLHF.

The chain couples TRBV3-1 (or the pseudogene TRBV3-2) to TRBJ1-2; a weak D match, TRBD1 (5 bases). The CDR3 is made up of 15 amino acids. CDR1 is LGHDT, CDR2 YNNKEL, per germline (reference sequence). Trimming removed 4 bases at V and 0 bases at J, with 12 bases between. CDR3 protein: CASSPLRGANYGYTF. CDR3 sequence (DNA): TGTGCCAGCAGCCCCCTTCGAGGGGCTAACTATGGCTACACCTTC.

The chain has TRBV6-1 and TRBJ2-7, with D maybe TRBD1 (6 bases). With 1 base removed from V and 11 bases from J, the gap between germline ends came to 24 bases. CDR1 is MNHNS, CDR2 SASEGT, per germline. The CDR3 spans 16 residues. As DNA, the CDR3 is TGTGCCAGCAGTGAAGGACAGGATAGGTCCTGGGGGAGAAAGTACTTC. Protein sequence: CASSEGQDRSWGRKYF.

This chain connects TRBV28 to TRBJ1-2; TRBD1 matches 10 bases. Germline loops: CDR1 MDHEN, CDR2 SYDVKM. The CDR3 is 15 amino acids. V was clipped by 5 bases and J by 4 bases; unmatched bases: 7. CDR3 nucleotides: TGTGCCAGCAGTGAATTGACAGGGGGCGGCTATGGCTACACCTTC. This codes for CASSELTGGGYGYTF.

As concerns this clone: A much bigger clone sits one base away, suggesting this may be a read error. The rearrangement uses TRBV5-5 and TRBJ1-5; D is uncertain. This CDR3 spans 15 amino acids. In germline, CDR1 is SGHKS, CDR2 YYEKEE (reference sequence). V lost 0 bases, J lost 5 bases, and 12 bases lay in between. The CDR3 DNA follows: TGTGCCAGCAGCTTGGCCTGGGCAGAGGATCAGCCCCAGCATTTT. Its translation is CASSLAWAEDQPQHF.

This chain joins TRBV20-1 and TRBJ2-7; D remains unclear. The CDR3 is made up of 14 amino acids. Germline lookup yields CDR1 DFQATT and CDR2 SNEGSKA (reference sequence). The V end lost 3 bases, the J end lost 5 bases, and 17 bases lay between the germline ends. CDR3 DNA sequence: TGCAGTGCTAGTCGCCCCGGGTCGGGCGACGAGCAGTACTTC. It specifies CSASRPGSGDEQYF.

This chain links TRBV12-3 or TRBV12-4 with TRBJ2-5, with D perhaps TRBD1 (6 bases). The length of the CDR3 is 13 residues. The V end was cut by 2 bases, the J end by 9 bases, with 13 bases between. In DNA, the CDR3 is TGTGCCAGCAGTTTACCCGCCAGGGGTCCCCAGTACTTC. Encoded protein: CASSLPARGPQYF.

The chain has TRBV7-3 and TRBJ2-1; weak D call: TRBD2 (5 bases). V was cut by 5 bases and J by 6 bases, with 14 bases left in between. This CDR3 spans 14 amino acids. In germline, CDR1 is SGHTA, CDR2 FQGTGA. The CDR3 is CASSLSGMSNEQFF. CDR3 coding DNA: TGTGCCAGCAGCCTTTCCGGGATGAGCAATGAGCAGTTCTTC.

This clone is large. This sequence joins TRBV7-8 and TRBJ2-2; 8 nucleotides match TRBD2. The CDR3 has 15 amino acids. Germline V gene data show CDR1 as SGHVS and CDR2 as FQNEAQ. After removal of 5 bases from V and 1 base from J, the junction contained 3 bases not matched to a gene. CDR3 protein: CASSGAGGNTGELFF. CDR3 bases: TGTGCCAGCAGCGGGGCGGGAGGGAACACCGGGGAGCTGTTTTTT.

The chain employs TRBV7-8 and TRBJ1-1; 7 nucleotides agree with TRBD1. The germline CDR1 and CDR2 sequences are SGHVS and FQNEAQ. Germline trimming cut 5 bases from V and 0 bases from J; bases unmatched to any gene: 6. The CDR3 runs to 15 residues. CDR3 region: CASSTPGQMNTEAFF. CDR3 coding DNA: TGTGCCAGCAGCACTCCGGGACAGATGAACACTGAAGCTTTCTTT.

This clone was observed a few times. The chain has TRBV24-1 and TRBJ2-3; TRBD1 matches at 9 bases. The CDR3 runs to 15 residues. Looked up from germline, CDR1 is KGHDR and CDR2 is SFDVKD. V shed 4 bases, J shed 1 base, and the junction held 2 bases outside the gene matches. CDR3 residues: CATSETGGGTDTQYF. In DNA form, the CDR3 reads TGTGCCACCAGTGAGACAGGGGGGGGCACAGATACGCAGTATTTT.

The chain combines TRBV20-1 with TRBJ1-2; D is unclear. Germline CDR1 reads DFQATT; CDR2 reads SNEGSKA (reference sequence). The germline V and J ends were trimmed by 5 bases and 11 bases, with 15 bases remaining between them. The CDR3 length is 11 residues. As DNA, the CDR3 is TGCAGTGCTCCCCCCGATATTGGATACACCTTC. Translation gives CSAPPDIGYTF.

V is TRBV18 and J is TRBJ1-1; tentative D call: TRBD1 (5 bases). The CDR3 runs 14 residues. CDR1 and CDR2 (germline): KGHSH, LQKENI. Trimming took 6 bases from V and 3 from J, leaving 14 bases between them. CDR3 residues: CASSRSLGDTEAFF. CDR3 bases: TGTGCCAGCTCCCGTTCACTGGGGGACACTGAAGCTTTCTTT.

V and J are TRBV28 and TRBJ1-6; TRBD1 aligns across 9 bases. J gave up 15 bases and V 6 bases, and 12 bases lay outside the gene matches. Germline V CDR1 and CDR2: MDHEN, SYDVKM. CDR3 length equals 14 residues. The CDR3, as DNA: TGTGCCAGCAGCAGCCCGGGACAGGGATGGAACCTCCACTTT. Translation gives CASSSPGQGWNLHF.

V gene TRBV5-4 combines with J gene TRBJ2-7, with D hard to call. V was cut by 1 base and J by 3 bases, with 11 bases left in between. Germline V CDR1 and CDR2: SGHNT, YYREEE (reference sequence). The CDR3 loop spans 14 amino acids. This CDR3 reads CASSLSGDRYEQYF. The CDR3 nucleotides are TGTGCCAGCAGCTTGTCCGGAGACCGCTACGAGCAGTACTTC.

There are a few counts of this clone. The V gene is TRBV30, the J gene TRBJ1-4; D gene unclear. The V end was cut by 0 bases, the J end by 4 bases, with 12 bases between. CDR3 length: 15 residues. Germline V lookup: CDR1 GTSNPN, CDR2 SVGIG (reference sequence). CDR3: CAWSVRGLLNEKLFF. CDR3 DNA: TGTGCCTGGAGTGTACGAGGGCTCCTTAATGAAAAACTGTTTTTT.

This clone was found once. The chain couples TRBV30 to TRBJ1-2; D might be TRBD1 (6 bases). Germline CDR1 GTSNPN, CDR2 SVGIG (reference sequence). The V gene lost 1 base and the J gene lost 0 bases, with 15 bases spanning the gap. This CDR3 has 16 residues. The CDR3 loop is CAWSAHGTPTNYGYTF. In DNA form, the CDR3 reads TGTGCCTGGAGTGCCCACGGGACACCAACTAACTATGGCTACACCTTC.

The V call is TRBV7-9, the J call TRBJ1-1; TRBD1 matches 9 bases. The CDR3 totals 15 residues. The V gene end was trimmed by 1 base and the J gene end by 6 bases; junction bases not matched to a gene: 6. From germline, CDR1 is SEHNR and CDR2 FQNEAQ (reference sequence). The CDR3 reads CASSLGGQGLAEAFF. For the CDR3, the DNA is TGTGCCAGCAGCTTAGGGGGACAGGGACTCGCTGAAGCTTTCTTT. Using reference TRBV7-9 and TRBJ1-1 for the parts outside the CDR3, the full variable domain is DTGVSQNPRHKITKRGQNVTFRCDPISEHNRLYWYRQTLGQGPEFLTYFQNEAQLEKSRLLSDRFSAERPKGSFSTLEIQRTEQGDSAMYLCASSLGGQGLAEAFFGQGTRLTVV.

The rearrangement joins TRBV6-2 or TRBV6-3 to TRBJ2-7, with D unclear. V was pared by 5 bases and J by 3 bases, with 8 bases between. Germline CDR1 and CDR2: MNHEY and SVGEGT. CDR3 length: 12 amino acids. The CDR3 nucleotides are TGTGCCAGCAGTATTGGGTTCTACGAGCAGTACTTC. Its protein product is CASSIGFYEQYF.

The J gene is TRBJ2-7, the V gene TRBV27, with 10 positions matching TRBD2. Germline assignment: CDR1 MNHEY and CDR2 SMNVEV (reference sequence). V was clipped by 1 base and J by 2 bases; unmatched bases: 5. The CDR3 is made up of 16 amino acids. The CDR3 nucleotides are TGTGCCAGCAGTTTATGGCTAGCGGGAGCACCCTACGAGCAGTACTTC. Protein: CASSLWLAGAPYEQYF.

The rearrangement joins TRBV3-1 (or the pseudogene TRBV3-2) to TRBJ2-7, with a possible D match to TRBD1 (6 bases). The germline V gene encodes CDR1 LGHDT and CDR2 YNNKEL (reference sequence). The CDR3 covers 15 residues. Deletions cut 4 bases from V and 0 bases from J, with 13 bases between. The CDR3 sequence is CASSRWGRSSYEQYF. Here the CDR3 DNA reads TGTGCCAGCAGCCGTTGGGGGCGGAGCTCCTACGAGCAGTACTTC.

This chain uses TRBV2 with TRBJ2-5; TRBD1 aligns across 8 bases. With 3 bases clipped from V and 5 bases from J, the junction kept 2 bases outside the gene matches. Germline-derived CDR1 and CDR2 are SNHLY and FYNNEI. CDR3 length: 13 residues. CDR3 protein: CASSDRGRETQYF. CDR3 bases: TGTGCCAGCAGTGACAGGGGGCGCGAGACCCAGTACTTC.